This TCR beta chain was captured by sequencing in a study of blood T cells in healthy people across ages. A second PCR of about 7 to 11 cycles used a sample-barcoded 5' primer and a J-beta primer mix. MiXCR, applied by TCRdb to the 5' RACE reads, yields one record per CDR3 protein. The table lists roughly 1.5 million distinct CDR3 sequences, 35% to 45% of them singletons. As for this clonotype: One junction end does not reproduce the germline sequence, and a read error may be involved.

The source is a young woman in good health. The specimen sequenced was blood.

The DNA of the CDR3 is TGTGCCAGCAGCCCCGTTTTAGCGGGGGAATACAATGATCAGTTCTTC. It encodes CASSPVLAGEYNDQFF. The chain employs TRBV6-2 or TRBV6-3 and TRBJ2-1; 9 positions match TRBD2. CDR1 MNHEY and CDR2 SVGEGT come from the germline V gene. CDR3 length: 16 amino acids.